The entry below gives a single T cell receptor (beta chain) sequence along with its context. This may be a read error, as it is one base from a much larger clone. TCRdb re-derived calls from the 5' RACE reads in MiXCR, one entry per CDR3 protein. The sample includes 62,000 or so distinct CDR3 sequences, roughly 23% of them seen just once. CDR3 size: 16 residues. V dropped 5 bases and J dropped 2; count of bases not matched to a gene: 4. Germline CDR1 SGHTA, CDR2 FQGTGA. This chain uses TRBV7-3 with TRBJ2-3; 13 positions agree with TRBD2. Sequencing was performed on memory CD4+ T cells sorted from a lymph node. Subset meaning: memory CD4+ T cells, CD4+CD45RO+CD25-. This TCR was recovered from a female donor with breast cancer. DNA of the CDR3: TGTGCCAGCAGCACGGGACTAGCGGGGTACACAGATACGCAGTATTTT. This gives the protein CASSTGLAGYTDTQYF.